The next 28 T cell receptor beta chains were all read from a single sample in a study of cytomegalovirus exposure and HLA in healthy donors. The PCR used 60 Vbeta and 13 Jbeta primers. Generated by immunoSEQ multiplex PCR, the TCRdb table keeps only in-frame clones and is missing some. The repertoire holds 89,000 or so clones, with 65% to 80% as singletons. Sequences were obtained from PBMCs. The receptors shown here come from a man aged 55 to 70 in good health and CMV-seronegative.

In this sample, this clone turned up many times. The rearrangement joins TRBV21-1 to TRBJ2-2; the D call TRBD1 from the table was never checked on the DNA. TRBV21-1 is a pseudogene segment. The CDR3 runs 16 residues. The chain's CDR3 is CASPDLGASRAGELFF. DNA for the CDR3: TGTGCCAGCCCGGATCTAGGGGCTAGTCGTGCCGGGGAGCTGTTTTTT.

The sample holds a few counts of this clone. The J gene is TRBJ1-4, the V gene TRBV2; a weak D match, TRBD1 (6 bases). Trimming pared 6 bases from V and 3 bases from J, leaving 14 bases between. The CDR3 contains 15 residues. Germline lookup yields CDR1 SNHLY and CDR2 FYNNEI. CDR3 DNA: TGTGCCAGCAGGGTCACAGGGACCTCTAATGAAAAACTGTTTTTT. Protein product: CASRVTGTSNEKLFF.

The rearrangement joins TRBV5-4 to TRBJ1-2; 7 bases are shared with TRBD1. Germline CDR1 SGHNT, CDR2 YYREEE (reference sequence). This CDR3 is 14 amino acids long. V trimming: 0 bases; J trimming: 7 bases; junction bases outside the gene matches: 6. The CDR3 DNA reads TGTGCCAGCAGCTTGGGAGGGGGCGCGTTTGGCTACACCTTC. Amino acids: CASSLGGGAFGYTF.

This clone was observed a handful of times. Other nucleotide sequences in the sample specify the same CDR3. The rearrangement uses TRBV7-3 and TRBJ2-3; TRBD2 matches at 15 bases. This CDR3 is built from 15 residues. The germline gives CDR1 SGHTA, CDR2 FQGTGA. J was trimmed by 7 bases and V by 5 bases; bases with no gene match: 4. The CDR3 loop is CASSPGTSGGHTQYF. In DNA form, the CDR3 reads TGTGCCAGCAGCCCAGGGACTAGCGGGGGGCATACGCAGTATTTT.

CDR3 nucleotide sequence: TGTGCCAGCAGCTCGGCGGGACCGATGAACACCGGGGAGCTGTTTTTT. Translated, it gives CASSSAGPMNTGELFF. This chain joins TRBV5-6 and TRBJ2-2, with a tentative D call TRBD2 (6 bases). Germline V gene sequence: CDR1 SGHDT, CDR2 YYEEEE. The CDR3 contains 16 residues. V was shortened by 3 bases and J by 1 base, with 13 bases between the two germline ends.

This chain links TRBV5-1 with TRBJ2-1; weak D call: TRBD2 (6 bases). Germline loops: CDR1 SGHRS, CDR2 YFSETQ. Trimming removed 4 bases at V and 5 bases at J, with 16 bases between. The CDR3 length is 15 residues. CDR3 residues: CASSDTGTRNNEQFF. Written as DNA, the CDR3 is TGCGCCAGCAGCGACACCGGGACTCGTAACAATGAGCAGTTCTTC.

CDR3 coding DNA: TGTGCCAGCAGTGGAGCCTTCAATACGCAGTATTTT. Its translation: CASSGAFNTQYF. This chain connects TRBV4-2 to TRBJ2-3; no reliable D call. V dropped 6 bases and J dropped 7 bases, with 11 bases sitting between them. Germline lookup yields CDR1 LGHNA and CDR2 YNFKEQ. The CDR3 has 12 amino acids.

The chain recombines TRBV2 with TRBJ1-2; TRBD1 might be the D (5 bases). V lost 7 bases and J lost 6, with 21 bases in between. The CDR3 covers 15 residues. CDR1 is SNHLY, CDR2 FYNNEI, per germline. CDR3 DNA sequence: TGTGCCAGCACCCAAGAGGCAGGGATGGCGGATGGCTACACCTTC. Translation: CASTQEAGMADGYTF.

This chain connects TRBV6-5 to TRBJ2-1, with D uncertain. Trimming left V 2 bases short and J 0 bases short, with 8 bases between. The CDR3 runs to 15 residues. Germline V gene data show CDR1 as MNHEY and CDR2 as SVGAGI. This CDR3 reads CASSYGPSSYNEQFF. CDR3 sequence (DNA): TGTGCCAGCAGTTACGGGCCGAGCTCCTACAATGAGCAGTTCTTC.

The chain joins TRBV7-3 to TRBJ2-2; 8 nucleotides align to TRBD2. There are 16 residues in the CDR3. Germline CDR1 reads SGHTA; CDR2 reads FQGTGA. After removal of 3 bases from V and 2 bases from J, the junction contained 5 bases not matched to a gene. CDR3 protein: CASSFNGGDNTGELFF. The CDR3 DNA reads as TGTGCCAGCAGCTTCAACGGGGGGGATAACACCGGGGAGCTGTTTTTT.

The count of this clone is one. The chain links TRBV7-9 to TRBJ2-2; weak D call: TRBD1 (6 bases). The V gene lost 5 bases and the J gene lost 4 bases, with 20 bases spanning the gap. Germline CDR1 is SEHNR and CDR2 is FQNEAQ (reference sequence). This CDR3 is 17 amino acids long. In DNA, the CDR3 is TGTGCCAGCAGCAAGACGGGACAACCCAGGGCCACCGGGGAGCTGTTTTTT. Amino acids: CASSKTGQPRATGELFF.

The V call is TRBV7-9, the J call TRBJ2-5; TRBD2 matches 14 bases. The germline CDR1 and CDR2 sequences are SEHNR and FQNEAQ (reference sequence). V was clipped by 5 bases and J by 5 bases; unmatched bases: 7. This CDR3 region has 16 residues. Here the CDR3 DNA reads TGTGCCAGCAGCGGACTAGCGGGGGGCCACCCGGAGACCCAGTACTTC. Encoded protein: CASSGLAGGHPETQYF.

This clone was picked up a small number of times. The V call is TRBV6-5, the J call TRBJ2-7; no definite D call. In germline, CDR1 is MNHEY, CDR2 SVGAGI. V lost 6 bases and J 6 bases, leaving 9 bases between the germline ends. The CDR3 consists of 11 residues. CDR3 DNA: TGTGCCAGCAGCCCCCCCGGCGAGCAGTACTTC. Translation gives CASSPPGEQYF.

V usage is TRBV9 and J usage is TRBJ2-5; 7 nucleotides agree with TRBD2. From germline, CDR1 is SGDLS and CDR2 YYNGEE. The CDR3 runs 14 residues. With V trimmed by 1 base and J by 5 bases, 5 bases remained unmatched. CDR3 region: CASSVLGGWETQYF. DNA for the CDR3: TGTGCCAGCAGCGTACTGGGAGGGTGGGAGACCCAGTACTTC.

The CDR3 loop reads CASSLSGSRGYTF. The CDR3 DNA follows: TGTGCCAGCAGTTTATCCGGCAGCAGGGGCTACACCTTC. This rearrangement joins TRBV27 to TRBJ1-2; D gene uncertain. This CDR3 spans 13 amino acids. V was pared by 0 bases and J by 8 bases, with 10 bases between. Germline CDR1 is MNHEY and CDR2 is SMNVEV (reference sequence).

This clone appeared a single time. J is TRBJ1-3 and V is TRBV2; D is perhaps TRBD1 (5 bases). V lost 0 bases and J lost 2, with 11 bases in between. Germline V gene data show CDR1 as SNHLY and CDR2 as FYNNEI. CDR3 size: 16 residues. In DNA, the CDR3 is TGTGCCAGCAGTGAAGCGGGGCGGCAAACTGGAAACACCATATATTTT. This encodes CASSEAGRQTGNTIYF.

This clone has only one observation. Here the CDR3 reads CASRGGGGKQPQHF. CDR3 bases: TGTGCCAGTAGGGGGGGAGGGGGGAAGCAGCCCCAGCATTTT. This chain uses TRBV19 with TRBJ1-5; a weak D match, TRBD1 (6 bases). V shed 6 bases and J shed 7 bases, with 16 bases lying between them. Germline CDR1 reads LNHDA; CDR2 reads SQIVND (reference sequence). This CDR3 is 14 amino acids long.

This chain connects TRBV18 to TRBJ1-2, with 7 bases lining up with TRBD1. Germline assignment: CDR1 KGHSH and CDR2 LQKENI. The J segment lost 2 bases and the V segment lost 2 bases, leaving 2 bases of the junction unmatched. There are 14 residues in the CDR3. In nucleotides, the CDR3 is TGTGCCAGCTCACCAGACAGGGACAACTATGGCTACACCTTC. Translated, it gives CASSPDRDNYGYTF. Combining the CDR3 with reference TRBV18 and TRBJ1-2 gives the whole variable domain NAGVMQNPRHLVRRRGQEARLRCSPMKGHSHVYWYRQLPEEGLKFMVYLQKENIIDESGMPKERFSAEFPKEGPSILRIQQVVRGDSAAYFCASSPDRDNYGYTFGSGTRLTVV.

This clone was seen a few times. The V call is TRBV19, the J call TRBJ1-1; D is perhaps TRBD1 (5 bases). Germline CDR1 LNHDA, CDR2 SQIVND (reference sequence). The CDR3 has 16 residues. Trimming pared 6 bases from V and 5 bases from J, leaving 22 bases between. In nucleotides, the CDR3 is TGTGCCAGTAGCAAAAACGACCGGATCGACAGTACTGAAGCTTTCTTT. The encoded protein is CASSKNDRIDSTEAFF.

This clone was seen more than once but under ten times. V and J are TRBV25-1 and TRBJ1-3, with D tentatively TRBD1 (5 bases). Trimming stripped 10 bases from V and 0 bases from J, with 16 bases between. The CDR3 is 15 residues long. The germline gives CDR1 MGHDK, CDR2 SYGVNS. The CDR3 reads CATDGGLGSGNTIYF. As DNA, the CDR3 is TGTGCCACCGACGGGGGTCTAGGCTCTGGAAACACCATATATTTT.

The rearrangement joins TRBV15 to TRBJ1-5, with TRBD1 matching over 10 bases. Germline CDR1 reads LNHNV; CDR2 reads YYDKDF (reference sequence). This CDR3 is 17 amino acids long. V shed 0 bases and J 2 bases; nucleotides not matched to a gene: 4. Here the CDR3 DNA reads TGTGCCACCAGCAGAGATTGGACAGGGGGAGGCAATCAGCCCCAGCATTTT. This encodes CATSRDWTGGGNQPQHF.

This clone was seen a few times. J is TRBJ1-2 and V is TRBV6-1, with D hard to call. With 7 bases removed from V and 2 bases from J, the gap between germline ends came to 5 bases. The CDR3 has 11 amino acids. Germline CDR1 MNHNS, CDR2 SASEGT. The CDR3 is CASTENYGYTF. CDR3 bases: TGTGCCAGCACCGAGAACTATGGCTACACCTTC.

The chain carries TRBV29-1 and TRBJ1-5; possibly TRBD1 for D (5 bases). Germline CDR1 and CDR2: SQVTM and ANQGSEA. With 5 bases removed from V and 1 base from J, the gap between germline ends came to 6 bases. This CDR3 comprises 12 residues. CDR3 amino acids: CSVRGSNQPQHF. For the CDR3, the DNA is TGCAGCGTTCGGGGGAGCAATCAGCCCCAGCATTTT.

V is TRBV4-1 and J is TRBJ2-3; 9 bases fit TRBD2. The CDR3 is 18 amino acids. With 8 bases clipped from V and 3 bases from J, the junction kept 18 bases outside the gene matches. CDR1 is MGHRA and CDR2 is YSYEKL in the germline V gene. CDR3 protein: CASSQGALRRGGTDTQYF. CDR3 DNA: TGCGCCAGCTCTCAAGGGGCCCTGCGGCGGGGGGGGACAGATACGCAGTATTTT.

About this clone: The germline gene is not matched at one end of the junction; a read error may be the cause. The same CDR3 is also encoded by other DNA sequences in this sample. For the CDR3, the DNA is TGTGCCAGCAGCTTAGACAGATCAGATACGCAATATTTT. Encoded protein: CASSLDRSDTQYF. This rearrangement joins TRBV7-3 to TRBJ2-3; D is possibly TRBD1 (5 bases). This CDR3 has 13 amino acids. Germline lookup yields CDR1 SGHTA and CDR2 FQGTGA.

The rearrangement joins TRBV5-1 to TRBJ1-6; TRBD1 matches at 10 bases. The CDR3 sequence is 14 residues long. CDR1 is SGHRS, CDR2 YFSETQ, per germline. V lost 5 bases, J lost 6 bases, and 2 bases stayed unmatched. CDR3 sequence: CASSGDRGNSPLHF. DNA for the CDR3: TGCGCCAGCAGTGGGGACAGGGGTAATTCACCCCTCCACTTT.

The chain recombines TRBV9 with TRBJ2-2; 11 nucleotides line up with TRBD2. Trimming cost V 3 bases and J 7 bases; bases outside gene matches: 20. Per germline, CDR1 SGDLS and CDR2 YYNGEE. The CDR3 consists of 20 residues. The CDR3 DNA reads as TGTGCCAGCAGCGATCCGGGACTAGCGGTCGTTTGCCGCTTGGGCGGGGAGCTGTTTTTT. Its protein product is CASSDPGLAVVCRLGGELFF.

Note on this clone: The junction and the germline gene differ at one end; a read error may be behind it. The chain recombines TRBV7-9 with TRBJ1-2; 8 bases fit TRBD1. The germline gives CDR1 SEHNR, CDR2 FQNEAQ (reference sequence). The CDR3 is made up of 14 amino acids. CDR3 nucleotides: TGTTCCAGCAGCTTCGGGCTACAGGGGGATGGCTACACCTTC. This encodes CSSSFGLQGDGYTF.